A single sample is the source of the 23 T cell receptor beta chains below, sequenced in a study of PD-1 blockade in classical Hodgkin lymphoma. Only in-frame clones appear in the TCRdb table, and some are missing; sequencing was by immunoSEQ multiplex PCR. The sample holds tens of thousands of clones, approximately 64% seen once. All the patients suffered relapse after autologous stem cell transplantation, and brentuximab vedotin exposure differed. Sequenced material: peripheral blood mononuclear cells (PBMCs), taken at baseline. The source is a human donor with classical Hodgkin lymphoma.

The rearrangement links TRBV19 to TRBJ2-7; no reliable D call. This CDR3 spans 13 amino acids. V shed 2 bases and J shed 0 bases, with 5 bases lying between them. Germline V gives CDR1 LNHDA, CDR2 SQIVND (reference sequence). The CDR3 spells CASSITRSYEQYF. The CDR3 DNA reads as TGTGCCAGTAGTATAACCCGCTCCTACGAGCAGTACTTC.

This clone was detected only a few times. This chain connects TRBV6-5 to TRBJ1-1, with D possibly being TRBD1 (6 bases). Trimming took 6 bases from V and 7 from J, leaving 21 bases between them. This CDR3 has 15 residues. CDR1 MNHEY and CDR2 SVGAGI come from the germline V gene. The CDR3 DNA reads as TGTGCCAGCAGAGAACTACGTGGGGGGGCTAATGAAGCTTTCTTT. Translated, it gives CASRELRGGANEAFF.

The chain has TRBV10-1 and TRBJ1-2, with 9 positions matching TRBD1. The CDR3 has 15 residues. Germline V gives CDR1 WNHNN, CDR2 SYGVQD (reference sequence). The V and J ends lost 11 bases and 5 bases, in that order; junction bases with no gene match: 15. CDR3: CAGRPSGTGQYGYTF. CDR3 nucleotide sequence: TGCGCCGGACGGCCCTCTGGGACAGGGCAATATGGCTACACCTTC.

This chain uses TRBV6-6 with TRBJ2-7; D may be TRBD2 (6 bases). Looked up from germline, CDR1 is MNHNY and CDR2 is SVGAGI (reference sequence). V lost 7 bases to trimming and J lost 6 bases, with 10 bases between them. CDR3 length: 11 residues. The CDR3 DNA reads as TGTGCCAGCAAGGAGGGGAGCGAGCAGTACTTC. Its translation is CASKEGSEQYF.

V and J are TRBV30 and TRBJ1-2; D may be TRBD1 (6 bases). Trimming stripped 8 bases from V and 4 bases from J, with 17 bases between. Germline loops: CDR1 GTSNPN, CDR2 SVGIG (reference sequence). The CDR3 extends over 13 amino acids. The CDR3 bases are TGTGCCAGAAAATCTACAGGGTTCTATGGCTACACCTTC. Its protein product is CARKSTGFYGYTF.

The count of this clone is one. This sequence joins TRBV9 and TRBJ1-4; perhaps TRBD1 as D (5 bases). Trimming stripped 3 bases from V and 13 bases from J, with 19 bases between. CDR3 length: 14 residues. Germline V gene sequence: CDR1 SGDLS, CDR2 YYNGEE. CDR3 loop: CASSAVAGRARLFF. The CDR3 nucleotides are TGTGCCAGCAGCGCCGTTGCCGGCAGGGCCAGACTGTTTTTT. The full variable domain, its missing parts supplied by reference TRBV9 and TRBJ1-4, is DSGVTQTPKHLITATGQRVTLRCSPRSGDLSVYWYQQSLDQGLQFLIQYYNGEERAKGNILERFSAQQFPDLHSELNLSSLELGDSALYFCASSAVAGRARLFFGSGTQLSVL.

This chain links TRBV9 with TRBJ2-3; TRBD2 aligns across 9 bases. Germline CDR1 and CDR2: SGDLS and YYNGEE. This CDR3 contains 15 residues. V was pared by 4 bases and J by 4 bases, with 7 bases of the junction left unmatched. CDR3 region: CASSPQGTSPDTQYF. For the CDR3, the DNA is TGTGCCAGCAGCCCCCAAGGGACTAGCCCAGATACGCAGTATTTT.

The CDR3 region has the DNA TGTGCCTCTTCGGACGCGAATACTGGAAACACCATATATTTT. Its protein is CASSDANTGNTIYF. The rearrangement links TRBV30 to TRBJ1-3, with no clear D. The germline V gene has CDR1 GTSNPN and CDR2 SVGIG (reference sequence). This CDR3 has 14 amino acids. Trimming removed 7 bases at V and 2 bases at J, with 15 bases between.

The chain joins TRBV9 to TRBJ2-6; 7 bases map to TRBD1. Germline loops: CDR1 SGDLS, CDR2 YYNGEE. This CDR3 region has 21 residues. Losses at the gene ends were 3 bases for V and 0 bases for J; bases not matched to a gene: 18. Written as DNA, the CDR3 is TGTGCCAGCAGCGGACTCCGAAAGGGGGCAGGGGGACACTCTGGGGCCAACGTCCTGACTTTC. This encodes CASSGLRKGAGGHSGANVLTF. Drawing the rest from reference TRBV9 and TRBJ2-6, the complete variable domain is DSGVTQTPKHLITATGQRVTLRCSPRSGDLSVYWYQQSLDQGLQFLIQYYNGEERAKGNILERFSAQQFPDLHSELNLSSLELGDSALYFCASSGLRKGAGGHSGANVLTFGAGSRLTVL.

The J gene is TRBJ2-5, the V gene TRBV19, with D hard to call. CDR1 is LNHDA and CDR2 is SQIVND in the germline V gene (reference sequence). The CDR3 is 15 amino acids. The ends were cut back, 4 bases at V and 1 base at J, with 13 bases in the middle. The CDR3 loop is CASSTYKGFQETQYF. The CDR3 DNA follows: TGTGCCAGTAGTACGTACAAGGGATTCCAAGAGACCCAGTACTTC.

This clone was seen only a few times. CDR3 nucleotide sequence: TGTGCCATCCTGACTGAGGACACCTACGAGCAGTACTTC. This gives the protein CAILTEDTYEQYF. The chain couples TRBV2 to TRBJ2-7, with D maybe TRBD1 (5 bases). Trimming stripped 10 bases from V and 2 bases from J, with 15 bases between. There are 13 residues in the CDR3. Germline loops: CDR1 SNHLY, CDR2 FYNNEI.

The J gene is TRBJ1-2, the V gene TRBV15; 9 bases agree with TRBD1. V trimming: 0 bases; J trimming: 4 bases; junction bases outside the gene matches: 3. The CDR3 totals 15 residues. Per the germline V gene, CDR1 is LNHNV and CDR2 is YYDKDF (reference sequence). CDR3 DNA: TGTGCCACCAGCAGAGACCTGGGACAGGGCTATGGCTACACCTTC. It specifies CATSRDLGQGYGYTF.

This clone is deemed medium-sized (0.01 to 0.1%). This chain's CDR3 is CASSVLSRTGTDYTF. CDR3 nucleotide sequence: TGTGCCAGCAGCGTATTGTCAAGGACAGGGACCGACTACACCTTC. V is TRBV9 and J is TRBJ1-2, with 8 nucleotides matching TRBD1. V was clipped by 1 base and J by 10 bases; unmatched bases: 12. The CDR3 is made up of 15 amino acids. Germline V gives CDR1 SGDLS, CDR2 YYNGEE. The whole variable domain, remainder taken from reference TRBV9 and TRBJ1-2, is DSGVTQTPKHLITATGQRVTLRCSPRSGDLSVYWYQQSLDQGLQFLIQYYNGEERAKGNILERFSAQQFPDLHSELNLSSLELGDSALYFCASSVLSRTGTDYTFGSGTRLTVV.

The chain recombines TRBV6-5 with TRBJ2-7; 9 bases line up with TRBD1. V trimming: 7 bases; J trimming: 3 bases; junction bases outside the gene matches: 1. Germline V lookup: CDR1 MNHEY, CDR2 SVGAGI. The CDR3 is 12 residues long. This CDR3 reads CASMTGGYEQYF. CDR3 DNA sequence: TGTGCCAGCATGACAGGGGGCTACGAGCAGTACTTC.

This rearrangement joins TRBV28 to TRBJ2-7; 11 bases map to TRBD1. The CDR3 runs to 16 residues. J lost 3 bases, V lost 6 bases, and 10 bases had no gene match. Germline loops: CDR1 MDHEN, CDR2 SYDVKM. The CDR3 bases are TGTGCCAGCAGCCCACGGGGAGGGACAGGGGGCTACGAGCAGTACTTC. The encoded protein is CASSPRGGTGGYEQYF.

The chain couples TRBV13 to TRBJ2-7; possible D gene TRBD1, 5 bases. The CDR3 extends over 14 amino acids. The V end was cut by 5 bases, the J end by 5 bases, with 16 bases between. The V gene's germline CDR1 is PRHDT and CDR2 FYEKMQ (reference sequence). As DNA, the CDR3 is TGTGCCAGCAGCCCCAGTGGGGCGCAAGACGAGCAGTACTTC. Its protein product is CASSPSGAQDEQYF. Complete variable domain (other parts from reference TRBV13 and TRBJ2-7): AAGVIQSPRHLIKEKRETATLKCYPIPRHDTVYWYQQGPGQDPQFLISFYEKMQSDKGSIPDRFSAQQFSDYHSELNMSSLELGDSALYFCASSPSGAQDEQYFGPGTRLTVT.

The V call is TRBV7-8, the J call TRBJ1-1; the D is unclear. CDR1 and CDR2 (germline): SGHVS, FQNEAQ. The length of the CDR3 is 14 residues. Trimming stripped 2 bases from V and 10 bases from J, with 17 bases between. The CDR3 sequence is CASSLMGRPSLAFF. The CDR3, as DNA: TGTGCCAGCAGCTTAATGGGGAGGCCTAGTTTAGCTTTCTTT.

The chain carries TRBV5-8 and TRBJ2-1, with a tentative D call TRBD2 (6 bases). V was pared by 6 bases and J by 2 bases, with 15 bases between. CDR1 is SGHTS, CDR2 YDEGEE, per germline. The CDR3 is 15 residues long. This chain's CDR3 is CASIRHGGTYNEQFF. The CDR3 nucleotides read TGTGCCAGCATCCGACATGGGGGGACCTACAATGAGCAGTTCTTC.

The chain links TRBV5-4 to TRBJ2-7; D is undetermined. The CDR3 length is 14 residues. Germline V gives CDR1 SGHNT, CDR2 YYREEE (reference sequence). Trimming stripped 0 bases from V and 5 bases from J, with 12 bases between. CDR3 coding DNA: TGTGCCAGCAGCTTGGAATATGAGGTCAACGAGCAGTACTTC. Translated: CASSLEYEVNEQYF. Looking up the rest from reference TRBV5-4 and TRBJ2-7 gives the full variable domain: ETGVTQSPTHLIKTRGQQVTLRCSSQSGHNTVSWYQQALGQGPQFIFQYYREEENGRGNFPPRFSGLQFPNYSSELNVNALELDDSALYLCASSLEYEVNEQYFGPGTRLTVT.

This chain uses TRBV25-1 with TRBJ1-5; D remains ambiguous. V dropped 1 base and J dropped 2 bases, with 12 bases sitting between them. This CDR3 comprises 16 residues. Germline values: CDR1 MGHDK, CDR2 SYGVNS. The CDR3 sequence is CASSESGTDGNQPQHF. CDR3 bases: TGTGCCAGCAGTGAATCGGGTACGGACGGCAATCAGCCCCAGCATTTT.

There are a few counts of this clone. The chain has TRBV28 and TRBJ2-1; TRBD2 matches 9 bases. J gave up 7 bases and V 10 bases, and 26 bases lay outside the gene matches. Germline loops: CDR1 MDHEN, CDR2 SYDVKM. The CDR3 consists of 19 residues. This CDR3 is CAIFARAGGYFGSGNEQFF. The CDR3 nucleotides are TGTGCCATCTTCGCCAGAGCGGGAGGATATTTCGGTAGTGGTAATGAGCAGTTCTTC.

The chain combines TRBV2 with TRBJ1-2; weak D call: TRBD1 (6 bases). The CDR3 is 12 residues long. V lost 11 bases to trimming and J lost 5 bases, with 15 bases between them. Germline CDR1 reads SNHLY; CDR2 reads FYNNEI. The CDR3 nucleotides are TGTGCCTCCTACGGGGGCGGATATGGCTACACCTTC. Protein: CASYGGGYGYTF.

The chain has TRBV4-2 and TRBJ1-2, with D possibly TRBD1 on 5 matching bases. V lost 4 bases to trimming and J lost 8 bases, with 11 bases between them. Germline CDR1 and CDR2: LGHNA and YNFKEQ. CDR3 length equals 12 residues. The CDR3 DNA reads TGTGCCAGCAGCCTGCAGGGCGAAGGCTACACCTTC. This encodes CASSLQGEGYTF.